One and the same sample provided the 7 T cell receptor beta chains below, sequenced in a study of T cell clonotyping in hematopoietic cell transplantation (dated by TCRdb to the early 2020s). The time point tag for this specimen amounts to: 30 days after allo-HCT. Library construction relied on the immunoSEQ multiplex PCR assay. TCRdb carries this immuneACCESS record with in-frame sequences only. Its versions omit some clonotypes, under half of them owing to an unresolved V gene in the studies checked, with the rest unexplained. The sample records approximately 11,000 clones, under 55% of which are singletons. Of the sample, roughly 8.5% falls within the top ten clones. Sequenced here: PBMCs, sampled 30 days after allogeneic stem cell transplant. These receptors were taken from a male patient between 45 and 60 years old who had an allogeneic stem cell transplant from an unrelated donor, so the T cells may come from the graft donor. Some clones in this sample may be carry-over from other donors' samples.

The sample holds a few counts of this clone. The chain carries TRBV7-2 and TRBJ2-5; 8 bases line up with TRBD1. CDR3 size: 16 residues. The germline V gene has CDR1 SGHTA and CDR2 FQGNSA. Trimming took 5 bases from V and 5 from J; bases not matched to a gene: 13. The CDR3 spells CASSTFGTGLRETQYF. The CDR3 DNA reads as TGTGCCAGCAGCACCTTCGGGACAGGCCTGAGGGAGACCCAGTACTTC.

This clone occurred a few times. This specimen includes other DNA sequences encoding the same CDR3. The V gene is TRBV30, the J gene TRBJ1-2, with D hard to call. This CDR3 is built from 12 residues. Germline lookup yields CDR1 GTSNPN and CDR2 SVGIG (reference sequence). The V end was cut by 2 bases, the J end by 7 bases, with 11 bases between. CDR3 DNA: TGTGCCTGGAGTATACAGAGCGGTGGCTACACCTTC. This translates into CAWSIQSGGYTF.

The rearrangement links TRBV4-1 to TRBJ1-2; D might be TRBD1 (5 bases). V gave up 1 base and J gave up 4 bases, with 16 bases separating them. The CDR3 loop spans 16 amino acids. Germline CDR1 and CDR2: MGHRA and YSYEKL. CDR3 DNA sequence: TGCGCCAGCAGCCAAGTCGTCGGGGCAGGGCCCTATGGCTACACCTTC. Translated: CASSQVVGAGPYGYTF.

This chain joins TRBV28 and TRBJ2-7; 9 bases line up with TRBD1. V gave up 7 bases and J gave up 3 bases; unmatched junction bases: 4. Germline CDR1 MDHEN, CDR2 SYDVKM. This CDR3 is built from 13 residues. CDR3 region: CASTRGQGYEQYF. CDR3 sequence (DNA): TGTGCCAGCACCCGGGGACAGGGCTACGAGCAGTACTTC.

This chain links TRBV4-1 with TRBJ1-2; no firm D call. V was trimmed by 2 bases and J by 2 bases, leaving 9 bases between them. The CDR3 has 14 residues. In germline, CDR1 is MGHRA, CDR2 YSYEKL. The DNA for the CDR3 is TGCGCCAGCAGCCAACCCAGAAGAAACTATGGCTACACCTTC. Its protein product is CASSQPRRNYGYTF.

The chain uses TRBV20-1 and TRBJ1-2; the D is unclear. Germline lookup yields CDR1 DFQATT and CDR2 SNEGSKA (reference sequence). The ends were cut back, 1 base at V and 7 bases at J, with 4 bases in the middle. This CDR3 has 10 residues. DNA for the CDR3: TGCAGTGCTAGAGGCCTTGGCTACACCTTC. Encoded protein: CSARGLGYTF.

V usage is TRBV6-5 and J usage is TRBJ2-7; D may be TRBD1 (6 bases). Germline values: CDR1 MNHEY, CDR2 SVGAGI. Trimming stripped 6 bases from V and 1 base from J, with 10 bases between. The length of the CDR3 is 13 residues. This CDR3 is CASRLDSSYEQYF. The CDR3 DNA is TGTGCCAGCAGGTTGGACAGTTCCTACGAGCAGTACTTC.